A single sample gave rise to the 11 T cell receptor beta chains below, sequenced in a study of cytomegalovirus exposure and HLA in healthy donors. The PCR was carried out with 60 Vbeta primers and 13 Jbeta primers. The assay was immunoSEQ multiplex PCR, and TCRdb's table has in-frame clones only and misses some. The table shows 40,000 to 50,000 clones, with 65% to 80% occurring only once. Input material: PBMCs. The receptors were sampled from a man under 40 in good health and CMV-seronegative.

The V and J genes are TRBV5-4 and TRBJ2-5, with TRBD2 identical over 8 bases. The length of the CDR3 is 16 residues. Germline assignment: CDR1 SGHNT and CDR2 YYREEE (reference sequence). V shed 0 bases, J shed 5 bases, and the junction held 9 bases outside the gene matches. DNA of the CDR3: TGTGCCAGCAGCTTGGTGATAGCGGGGTCTGGGGAGACCCAGTACTTC. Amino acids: CASSLVIAGSGETQYF.

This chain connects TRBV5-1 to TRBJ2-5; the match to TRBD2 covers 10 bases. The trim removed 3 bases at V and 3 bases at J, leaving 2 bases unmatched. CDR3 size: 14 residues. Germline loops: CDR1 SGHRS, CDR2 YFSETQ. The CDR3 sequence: CASSWTSGKETQYF. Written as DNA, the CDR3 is TGCGCCAGCAGCTGGACTAGCGGAAAAGAGACCCAGTACTTC.

The CDR3 region is CAWSIGQTVYNEQFF. CDR3 nucleotides: TGTGCCTGGAGTATTGGACAAACCGTTTACAATGAGCAGTTCTTC. The genes are TRBV30 and TRBJ2-1, with a weak D call TRBD1 (5 bases). With 2 bases removed from V and 4 bases from J, the gap between germline ends came to 15 bases. The CDR3 has 15 residues. Germline lookup yields CDR1 GTSNPN and CDR2 SVGIG (reference sequence).

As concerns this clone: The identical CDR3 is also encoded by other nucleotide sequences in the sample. The CDR3 loop reads CASSTGQGGGYTF. The CDR3 DNA follows: TGCGCCAGCAGTACCGGACAGGGAGGAGGCTACACCTTC. The chain links TRBV10-1 to TRBJ1-2; 8 bases agree with TRBD1. The CDR3 contains 13 residues. The junction had 7 bases not matched to a gene; V was cut back by 5 bases and J by 8 bases. Germline CDR1 WNHNN, CDR2 SYGVQD (reference sequence).

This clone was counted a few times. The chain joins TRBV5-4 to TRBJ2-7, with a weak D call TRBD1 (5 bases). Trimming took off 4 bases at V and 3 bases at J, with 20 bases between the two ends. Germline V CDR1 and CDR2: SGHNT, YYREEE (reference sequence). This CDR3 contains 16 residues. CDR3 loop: CASSPAATTVNYEQYF. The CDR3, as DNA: TGTGCCAGCAGCCCGGCGGCCACGACAGTAAACTACGAGCAGTACTTC. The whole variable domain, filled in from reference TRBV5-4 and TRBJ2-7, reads ETGVTQSPTHLIKTRGQQVTLRCSSQSGHNTVSWYQQALGQGPQFIFQYYREEENGRGNFPPRFSGLQFPNYSSELNVNALELDDSALYLCASSPAATTVNYEQYFGPGTRLTVT.

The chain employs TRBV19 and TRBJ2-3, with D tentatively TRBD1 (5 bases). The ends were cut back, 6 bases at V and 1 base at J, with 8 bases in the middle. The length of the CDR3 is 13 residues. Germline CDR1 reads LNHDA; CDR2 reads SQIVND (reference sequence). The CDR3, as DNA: TGTGCCAGTAGGAAAGGGGGCACAGATACGCAGTATTTT. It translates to CASRKGGTDTQYF.

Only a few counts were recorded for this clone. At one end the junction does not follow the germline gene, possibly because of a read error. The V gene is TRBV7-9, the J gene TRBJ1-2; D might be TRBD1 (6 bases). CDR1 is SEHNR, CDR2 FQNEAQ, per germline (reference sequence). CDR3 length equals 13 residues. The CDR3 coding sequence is TGTTCCAGCAGCTTACCCCAGGGGAACGGCTACACCTTC. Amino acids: CSSSLPQGNGYTF.

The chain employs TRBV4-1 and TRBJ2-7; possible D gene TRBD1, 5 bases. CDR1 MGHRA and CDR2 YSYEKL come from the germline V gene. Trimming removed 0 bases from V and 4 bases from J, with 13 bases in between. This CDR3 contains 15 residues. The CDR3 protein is CASSQDPGHKYEQYF. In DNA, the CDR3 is TGCGCCAGCAGCCAAGATCCAGGACACAAGTACGAGCAGTACTTC.

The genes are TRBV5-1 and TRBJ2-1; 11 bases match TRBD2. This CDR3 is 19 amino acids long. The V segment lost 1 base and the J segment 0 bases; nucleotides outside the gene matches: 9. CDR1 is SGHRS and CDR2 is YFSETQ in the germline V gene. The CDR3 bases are TGCGCCAGCAGCTTGAGGCTAGCGGGAGGCCTTGGCTCCTACAATGAGCAGTTCTTC. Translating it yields CASSLRLAGGLGSYNEQFF.

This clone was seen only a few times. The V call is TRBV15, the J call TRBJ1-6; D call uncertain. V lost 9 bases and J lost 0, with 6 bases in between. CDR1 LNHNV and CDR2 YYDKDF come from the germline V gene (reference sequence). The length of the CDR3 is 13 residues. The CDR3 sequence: CATASSYNSPLHF. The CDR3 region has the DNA TGTGCCACTGCTAGCTCCTATAATTCACCCCTCCACTTT.

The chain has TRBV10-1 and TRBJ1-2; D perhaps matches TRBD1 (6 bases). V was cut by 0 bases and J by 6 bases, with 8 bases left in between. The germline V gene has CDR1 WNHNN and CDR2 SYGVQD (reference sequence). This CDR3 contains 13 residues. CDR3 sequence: CASSESGHDGYTF. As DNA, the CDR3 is TGCGCCAGCAGTGAGTCGGGACACGATGGCTACACCTTC.